This note documents a single TCR beta chain sequence. The data derive from a study of blood T cell repertoires in COVID-19. At the level of the study: In each case, the material was cDNA or gDNA derived from T cells, B-cell-depleted T cells, or PBMCs.

Original data processing: Reference gene primers were amplified, and this amplification served to estimate nucleated cell counts. Data came from immunoSEQ multiplex PCR; TCRdb stores just in-frame clones and leaves some out. V and J calls and clone size follow that table, whereas D and trimming were derived from the DNA. The table includes 200,000 or so clones, around 80% detected once. V lost 6 bases to trimming and J lost 4 bases, with 15 bases between them. This CDR3 comprises 14 residues. Germline assignment: CDR1 MDHEN and CDR2 SYDVKM. Followed longitudinally, the Seattle patients had been enrolled during active infection.

V is TRBV28 and J is TRBJ1-2; D remains unclear. Sequenced material: peripheral blood. This receptor was identified in a woman of 80 years or more with COVID-19, enrolled during active disease. The CDR3 region has the DNA TGTGCCAGCAGCCCCCGCCAGGCCTCCTATGGCTACACCTTC. Its protein product is CASSPRQASYGYTF.